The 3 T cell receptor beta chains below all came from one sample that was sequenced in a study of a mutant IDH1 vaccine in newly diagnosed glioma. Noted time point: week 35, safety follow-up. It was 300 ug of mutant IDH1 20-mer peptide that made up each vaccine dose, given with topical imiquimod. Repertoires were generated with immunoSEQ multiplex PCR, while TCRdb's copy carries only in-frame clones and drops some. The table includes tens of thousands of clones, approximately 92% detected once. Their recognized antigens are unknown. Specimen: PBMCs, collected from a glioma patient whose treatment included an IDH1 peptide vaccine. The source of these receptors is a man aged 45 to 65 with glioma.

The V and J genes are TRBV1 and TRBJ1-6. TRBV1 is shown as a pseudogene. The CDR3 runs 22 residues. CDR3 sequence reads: CTSSQAGAGRSGCWTDNSPLHF. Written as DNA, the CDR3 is TGCACCAGCAGCCAGGCCGGGGCAGGACGCTCGGGGTGTTGGACCGATAATTCACCCCTCCACTTT.

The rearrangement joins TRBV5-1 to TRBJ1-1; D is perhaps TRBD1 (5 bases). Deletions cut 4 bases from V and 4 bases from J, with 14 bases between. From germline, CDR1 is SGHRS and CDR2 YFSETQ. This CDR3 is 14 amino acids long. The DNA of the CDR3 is TGCGCCAGCAGCCCTCAGGGAAGTGCCACTGAAGCTTTCTTT. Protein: CASSPQGSATEAFF.

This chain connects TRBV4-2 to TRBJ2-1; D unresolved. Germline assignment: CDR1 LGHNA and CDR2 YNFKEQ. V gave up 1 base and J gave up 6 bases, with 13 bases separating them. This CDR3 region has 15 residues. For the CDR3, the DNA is TGTGCCAGCAGCCAAGTCCGCGCTCCCGGCAATGAGCAGTTCTTC. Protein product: CASSQVRAPGNEQFF.